The subject of this entry is one T cell receptor (beta chain). Germline CDR1 reads DFQATT; CDR2 reads SNEGSKA (reference sequence). This CDR3 comprises 11 residues. The trim removed 6 bases at V and 8 bases at J, leaving 3 bases unmatched. This entry comes from a study of blood T cell repertoires in COVID-19. Study-level information: The samples span acute and convalescent COVID-19 from the United States, Italy and Spain. From T cells, B-cell-depleted T cells, or PBMCs came the material, which was cDNA or gDNA.

In the authors' methods: Cell counts per sample came from amplifying reference gene primers. Measured with immunoSEQ multiplex PCR; TCRdb has only the in-frame clones, and not every one. That table is the source of V, J and clone size, and D and trimming were worked out from the DNA. Here the sample spans under 14,000 clones, roughly 76% being singletons. The rearrangement links TRBV20-1 to TRBJ1-2; TRBD1 agrees at 10 bases. The receptor comes from a man between 65 and 80 years old with active COVID-19. Sample: peripheral blood. Here the CDR3 reads CSAQTGGGYTF. For the CDR3, the DNA is TGCAGTGCACAGACAGGGGGCGGCTACACCTTC.